These T cell receptor beta chains were read from a single sample in a study of blood T cell repertoires in COVID-19. Clones were sequenced by immunoSEQ multiplex PCR, and TCRdb holds only the in-frame ones, with some missing. The table shows roughly 76,000 clones, with approximately 90% occurring only once. Sequenced material: peripheral blood. These receptors were taken from a woman aged 60-75 years with active COVID-19. Both conserved end residues are part of each CDR3. A D gene is named only where the DNA matches it firmly. Clone size is given for some rows only: seen once, a few or many times, or a class if the clone is expanded.

D: TRBD2
J: TRBJ2-5
V: TRBV3-1/TRBV3-2
size: NA
DNA: TGTGCCAGCAGGGACTGGGGTAGCGGGAGAACAACGGAGACCCAGTACTTC
CDR3: CASRDWGSGRTTETQYF

D: NA
J: TRBJ1-3
V: TRBV2
size: NA
DNA: TGTGCCACCTCCCCGCAGCGCTCTGGAAACACCATATATTTT
CDR3: CATSPQRSGNTIYF

D: NA
J: TRBJ1-5
V: TRBV27
size: NA
DNA: TGTGCCAGCAGTTCCACAGATAGCAATCAGCCCCAGCATTTT
CDR3: CASSSTDSNQPQHF

D: TRBD1
J: TRBJ2-7
V: TRBV28
size: NA
DNA: TGTGCCAGCAGGGCCGGGACAGCTTCCTACGAGCAGTACTTC
CDR3: CASRAGTASYEQYF

D: TRBD1
J: TRBJ2-7
V: TRBV6-1
size: NA
DNA: TGTGCCAGCAGTGACCCCATCCGGGACAGGGTTTACGAGCAGTACTTC
CDR3: CASSDPIRDRVYEQYF

D: NA
J: TRBJ1-5
V: TRBV27
size: once
DNA: TGTGCCAGCAGTCCCCAGGGCGTCAATCAGCCCCAGCATTTT
CDR3: CASSPQGVNQPQHF

D: TRBD1
J: TRBJ1-5
V: TRBV2
size: NA
DNA: TGTGCCAGCAGTGTCGGGACAGCGGGTCAGCCCCAGCATTTT
CDR3: CASSVGTAGQPQHF

D: NA
J: TRBJ2-7
V: TRBV7-9
size: NA
DNA: TGTGCCAGCAGCCGCGGGCAGGTGACCTACGAGCAGTACTTC
CDR3: CASSRGQVTYEQYF

D: NA
J: TRBJ1-2
V: TRBV12-5
size: NA
DNA: TGTGCTAGTGGTTTGGTAGGGGGTGGCGGGCTCTATGGCTACACCTTC
CDR3: CASGLVGGGGLYGYTF

D: TRBD2
J: TRBJ2-7
V: TRBV19
size: NA
DNA: TGTGCCAGTAGGCCCACTAGCGGGAGAAAGGACGAGCAGTACTTC
CDR3: CASRPTSGRKDEQYF

D: TRBD1
J: TRBJ2-7
V: TRBV5-6
size: NA
DNA: TGTGCCAGCAGCTGGACCGGGACAGGGGACGAGCAGTACTTC
CDR3: CASSWTGTGDEQYF

D: TRBD2
J: TRBJ2-1
V: TRBV5-1
size: NA
DNA: TGCGCCAGCAGCTTAGGACTAGCGGGACCGCGGCTATACAATGAGCAGTTCTTC
CDR3: CASSLGLAGPRLYNEQFF

D: NA
J: TRBJ2-5
V: TRBV5-1
size: NA
DNA: TGCGCCAGCAGCCGGACTCCTACCTTGGAGACCCAGTACTTC
CDR3: CASSRTPTLETQYF

D: TRBD2
J: TRBJ2-3
V: TRBV5-1
size: NA
DNA: TGCGCCAGCAGCTCCCTAACTAGCGGGAGTACAGATACGCAGTATTTT
CDR3: CASSSLTSGSTDTQYF

D: TRBD2
J: TRBJ2-4
V: TRBV6-6
size: NA
DNA: TGTGCCAGCAGCTTCCCCACGCTCACTAGCGGGAGGGCCGGAGGCAAAAACATTCAGTACTTC
CDR3: CASSFPTLTSGRAGGKNIQYF

D: TRBD2
J: TRBJ2-3
V: TRBV28
size: once
DNA: TGTGCCAGCAGTTTAGCGGGAGCCCAAAAAGATACGCAGTATTTT
CDR3: CASSLAGAQKDTQYF

D: NA
J: TRBJ2-3
V: TRBV7-9
size: NA
DNA: TGTGCCAGCAGCTACCGGACATCATGGGTGGGGAGCACAGATACGCAGTATTTT
CDR3: CASSYRTSWVGSTDTQYF

D: NA
J: TRBJ1-4
V: TRBV11-2
size: once
DNA: TGTGCCAGCAGCCCGGAGGGGAGGGGTAGTGAAAAACTGTTTTTT
CDR3: CASSPEGRGSEKLFF

D: TRBD2
J: TRBJ2-3
V: TRBV7-2
size: NA
DNA: TGTGCCAGCAGCTCAGCCGGGACTAGATCCACAGATACGCAGTATTTT
CDR3: CASSSAGTRSTDTQYF

D: TRBD1
J: TRBJ2-3
V: TRBV12-5
size: once
DNA: TGTGCTAGTGCAGGGACAGGGGGCAAAAATACGCAGTATTTT
CDR3: CASAGTGGKNTQYF

D: TRBD2
J: TRBJ2-1
V: TRBV5-1
size: once
DNA: TGCGCCAGCAGCTTACAGGGACTAGCCAATGAGCAGTTCTTC
CDR3: CASSLQGLANEQFF

D: NA
J: TRBJ1-5
V: TRBV28
size: NA
DNA: TGTGCCAGCAGTAGCGGCATTCAGCCCCAGCATTTT
CDR3: CASSSGIQPQHF

D: TRBD2
J: TRBJ2-1
V: TRBV3-1/TRBV3-2
size: NA
DNA: TGTGCCAGCAGCCAAGATGGGACTAGCGGGGGCAAGAGCGATGAGCAGTTCTTC
CDR3: CASSQDGTSGGKSDEQFF

D: TRBD1
J: TRBJ1-5
V: TRBV18
size: NA
DNA: TGTGCCAGCTCACCCCGGGGCCAGGGGGGCAATCAGCCCCAGCATTTT
CDR3: CASSPRGQGGNQPQHF

D: NA
J: TRBJ2-5
V: TRBV5-1
size: NA
DNA: TGCGCCAGCAGCCCCATAGTCACCCAAGAGACCCAGTACTTC
CDR3: CASSPIVTQETQYF

D: TRBD1
J: TRBJ2-7
V: TRBV5-1
size: NA
DNA: TGCGCCAGCAGCTTGAGGTACGGGGTGCAGGGGGCTACTAGCTCCTACGAGCAGTACTTC
CDR3: CASSLRYGVQGATSSYEQYF

D: NA
J: TRBJ1-1
V: TRBV6-5
size: NA
DNA: TGTGCCACACACACCCTCGGGGGACAAGCTTTCTTT
CDR3: CATHTLGGQAFF

D: NA
J: TRBJ1-5
V: TRBV15
size: NA
DNA: TGTGCCACCAGCAGAGAGAAGGGGGTAAGCAATCAGCCCCAGCATTTT
CDR3: CATSREKGVSNQPQHF

D: TRBD2
J: TRBJ2-2
V: TRBV19
size: NA
DNA: TGTGCCAGTAGGCTGAAAGCGGGAGGTAACACCGGGGAGCTGTTTTTT
CDR3: CASRLKAGGNTGELFF

D: TRBD1
J: TRBJ2-7
V: TRBV5-1
size: NA
DNA: TGCGCCAGCAGCGAGGAGGGACAGGGGTCCTACGAGCAGTACTTC
CDR3: CASSEEGQGSYEQYF

D: NA
J: TRBJ2-7
V: TRBV5-1
size: NA
DNA: TGCGCCAGCACCCACGACAGTACCTACGAGCAGTACTTC
CDR3: CASTHDSTYEQYF